The TCR beta chain described here comes from a study of shared clonotypes between healthy human individuals. Sorted-subset replicate PCR reactions contained roughly 200 ng DNA, corresponding to some 30,000 T cell genomes. Sequencing used immunoSEQ multiplex PCR; TCRdb keeps in-frame clones, though not all of them. The sample has approximately 1.4 million clones, 95% to 99% seen once; the top ten hold around 0.47%. This CDR3 spans 15 amino acids. The germline gives CDR1 SGHDT, CDR2 YYEEEE. V dropped 3 bases and J dropped 6 bases, with 18 bases sitting between them. The chain employs TRBV5-6 and TRBJ1-1; D ambiguous. This sequence was found in a man aged 25-45 years in good health. Sequenced input: naive CD4+ T cells sorted from blood. Stated subset: CD45RA+ positively selected. DNA for the CDR3: TGTGCCAGCAGCTCACTTGAGAATGGGCGGCCTGAAGCTTTCTTT. It specifies CASSSLENGRPEAFF.